Below are 16 T cell receptor beta chains sequenced from a single sample in a study of radiotherapy plus CTLA-4 blockade in lung cancer. The assay was immunoSEQ multiplex PCR, and TCRdb's table has in-frame clones only and misses some. The data show approximately 110,000 clones, with roughly 86% seen just once and 2.5% to 3.5% held by the top ten. The sequences come from peripheral blood, collected from a patient treated with radiotherapy plus ipilimumab. The receptor set was obtained from a human donor with non-small cell lung cancer that progressed on radiotherapy plus ipilimumab. Some clones in this sample may be carry-over from other donors' samples.

The rearrangement links TRBV2 to TRBJ1-4; D not certain. Germline CDR1 SNHLY, CDR2 FYNNEI. The CDR3 runs 14 residues. V was shortened by 6 bases and J by 5 bases, with 13 bases between the two germline ends. CDR3 DNA: TGTGCCAGCAGGGAACGACGGGAAAATGAAAAACTGTTTTTT. Protein: CASRERRENEKLFF.

The rearrangement uses TRBV27 and TRBJ2-1, with 7 nucleotides matching TRBD1. With V trimmed by 2 bases and J by 1 base, 8 bases remained unmatched. The CDR3 is 17 amino acids. Germline V gives CDR1 MNHEY, CDR2 SMNVEV (reference sequence). The CDR3 nucleotides read TGTGCCAGCAGTTTAGATTATACAGGGGTGTCCTACAATGAGCAGTTCTTC. Protein product: CASSLDYTGVSYNEQFF.

A single count supports this clone. The chain employs TRBV5-4 and TRBJ1-1, with D hard to call. Germline CDR1 SGHNT, CDR2 YYREEE (reference sequence). V lost 0 bases, J lost 0 bases, and 9 bases lay in between. The CDR3 is 15 residues long. CDR3 loop: CASSLGLPMNTEAFF. The CDR3 DNA is TGTGCCAGCAGCTTGGGCCTACCTATGAACACTGAAGCTTTCTTT.

This clone came up once. V is TRBV7-2 and J is TRBJ2-1; D is perhaps TRBD2 (6 bases). Trimming shortened V by 4 bases and J by 4 bases, and 11 bases separated the two germline ends. The CDR3 loop spans 14 amino acids. Germline CDR1 and CDR2: SGHTA and FQGNSA. The CDR3 here is CASSWDSRYNEQFF. Here the CDR3 DNA reads TGTGCCAGCAGCTGGGACTCGAGGTACAATGAGCAGTTCTTC.

The chain carries TRBV7-9 and TRBJ2-7; D not certain. CDR1 is SEHNR, CDR2 FQNEAQ, per germline (reference sequence). The CDR3 is made up of 15 amino acids. V shed 6 bases and J shed 2 bases, with 17 bases lying between them. CDR3 nucleotides: TGTGCCAGCAGTCCGTATCGTCCGGAGACCTACGAGCAGTACTTC. Its translation is CASSPYRPETYEQYF.

V gene TRBV5-4 combines with J gene TRBJ2-2; no clear D. The V gene lost 0 bases and the J gene lost 1 base, with 13 bases spanning the gap. The germline gives CDR1 SGHNT, CDR2 YYREEE (reference sequence). The CDR3 is 17 residues long. The CDR3 coding sequence is TGTGCCAGCAGCTTGGATCCGGGCGCCGGGAACACCGGGGAGCTGTTTTTT. Amino acids: CASSLDPGAGNTGELFF.

The chain is built from TRBV30 and TRBJ1-4; the match to TRBD1 covers 10 bases. J was trimmed by 5 bases and V by 2 bases; bases with no gene match: 8. The length of the CDR3 is 16 residues. Germline V gene data show CDR1 as GTSNPN and CDR2 as SVGIG (reference sequence). The CDR3 sequence is CAWSPTGTGVNEKLFF. Here the CDR3 DNA reads TGTGCCTGGAGTCCCACGGGGACAGGGGTGAATGAAAAACTGTTTTTT.

This chain uses TRBV7-9 with TRBJ1-2; D gene uncertain. This CDR3 spans 13 amino acids. Trimming shortened V by 8 bases and J by 4 bases, and 14 bases separated the two germline ends. Germline loops: CDR1 SEHNR, CDR2 FQNEAQ (reference sequence). CDR3 in amino acids: CASLGQAGYGYTF. CDR3 DNA: TGTGCCAGCTTAGGCCAGGCAGGCTATGGCTACACCTTC.

This clone turned up a few times. CDR3 coding DNA: TGTGCCAGCAGTGCAAAGCCTACTAGCGGGGGGGCCCGCGTGGAGACCCAGTACTTC. Translated: CASSAKPTSGGARVETQYF. The V gene is TRBV6-1, the J gene TRBJ2-5; 13 positions agree with TRBD2. Trimming cost V 4 bases and J 5 bases; bases outside gene matches: 16. The CDR3 has 19 residues. The germline V gene has CDR1 MNHNS and CDR2 SASEGT.

CDR3 DNA sequence: TGTGCCAGCAGTTTATCACAATCGGCCAGTAACACCGGGGAGCTGTTTTTT. Protein sequence: CASSLSQSASNTGELFF. This chain links TRBV28 with TRBJ2-2, with D unclear. V dropped 1 base and J dropped 2 bases, with 14 bases sitting between them. This CDR3 region has 17 residues. Germline assignment: CDR1 MDHEN and CDR2 SYDVKM.

J is TRBJ2-1 and V is TRBV4-3; no clear D gene. CDR1 LGHNA and CDR2 YSLEER come from the germline V gene. Trimming left V 3 bases short and J 4 bases short, with 13 bases between. This CDR3 is 15 amino acids long. CDR3 coding DNA: TGCGCCAGCAGCCAGTCACCGGCCGATTACAATGAGCAGTTCTTC. Translated: CASSQSPADYNEQFF.

This chain links TRBV19 with TRBJ2-3; D perhaps matches TRBD1 (5 bases). Trimming removed 6 bases at V and 3 bases at J, with 13 bases between. The germline CDR1 and CDR2 sequences are LNHDA and SQIVND (reference sequence). The CDR3 consists of 14 residues. CDR3 DNA sequence: TGTGCCAGTAGAGTAGGGGTGCGAACAGATACGCAGTATTTT. It is translated as CASRVGVRTDTQYF.

The rearrangement uses TRBV5-1 and TRBJ1-6; D remains ambiguous. The CDR3 runs to 16 residues. Germline CDR1 SGHRS, CDR2 YFSETQ. Trimming left V 2 bases short and J 5 bases short, with 14 bases between. CDR3 sequence (DNA): TGCGCCAGCAGCTTCTTTGTCACGGAAGATAATTCACCCCTCCACTTT. It specifies CASSFFVTEDNSPLHF.

This clone occurred once. Within the sample, other DNA sequences also encode this same CDR3. V and J are TRBV6-5 and TRBJ1-1; no reliable D call. V shed 2 bases and J shed 5 bases, with 12 bases lying between them. This CDR3 is built from 14 residues. Per the germline V gene, CDR1 is MNHEY and CDR2 is SVGAGI. The CDR3 nucleotides read TGTGCCAGCAGTTACGGATTGTTAGGGACTGAAGCTTTCTTT. Translated, it gives CASSYGLLGTEAFF.

The chain couples TRBV7-8 to TRBJ2-2; tentative D call: TRBD2 (6 bases). The V and J ends lost 3 bases and 5 bases respectively, with 16 bases between them. The CDR3 totals 16 residues. Germline CDR1 is SGHVS and CDR2 is FQNEAQ. The CDR3: CASSFTSWGLTGELFF. The CDR3 DNA sequence: TGTGCCAGCAGCTTTACGTCCTGGGGACTGACCGGGGAGCTGTTTTTT.

As for this clone: This may be a read error: a much more frequent sequence differs by one nucleotide. The rearrangement joins TRBV4-1 to TRBJ1-6; D perhaps matches TRBD1 (5 bases). Germline V gene lookup returns CDR1 MGHRA and CDR2 YSYEKL. V gave up 0 bases and J gave up 7 bases, with 16 bases separating them. The CDR3 has 17 amino acids. CDR3 amino acids: CASSQEGDRTYNSPLHF. CDR3 sequence (DNA): TGCGCCAGCAGCCAAGAGGGGGACCGAACGTACAATTCACCCCTCCACTTT.